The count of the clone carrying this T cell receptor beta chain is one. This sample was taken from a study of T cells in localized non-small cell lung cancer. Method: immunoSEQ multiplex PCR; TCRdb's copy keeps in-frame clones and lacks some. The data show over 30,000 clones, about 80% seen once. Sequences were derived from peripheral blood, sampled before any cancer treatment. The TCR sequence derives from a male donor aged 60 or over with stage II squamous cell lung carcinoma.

In nucleotides, the CDR3 is TGCGCCAGCAGCCAAGAACCCCAGACAGGGTTTAATTCACCCCTCCACTTT. Translation: CASSQEPQTGFNSPLHF. V gene TRBV4-1 combines with J gene TRBJ1-6; TRBD1 matches at 7 bases. The germline V gene has CDR1 MGHRA and CDR2 YSYEKL. The CDR3 covers 17 residues. The V and J ends lost 0 bases and 6 bases, in that order; junction bases with no gene match: 8.